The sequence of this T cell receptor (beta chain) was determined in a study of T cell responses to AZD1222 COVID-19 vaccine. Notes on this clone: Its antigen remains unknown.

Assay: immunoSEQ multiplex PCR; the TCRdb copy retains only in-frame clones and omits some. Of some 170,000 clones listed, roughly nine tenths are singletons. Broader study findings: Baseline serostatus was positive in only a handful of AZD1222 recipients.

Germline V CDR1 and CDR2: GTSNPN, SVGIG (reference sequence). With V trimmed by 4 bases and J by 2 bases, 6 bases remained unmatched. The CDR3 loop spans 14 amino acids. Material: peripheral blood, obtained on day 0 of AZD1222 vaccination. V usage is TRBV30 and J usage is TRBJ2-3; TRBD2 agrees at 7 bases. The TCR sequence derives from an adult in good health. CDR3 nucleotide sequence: TGTGCCTGGAAAACTAGCGACCTCACAGATACGCAGTATTTT. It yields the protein CAWKTSDLTDTQYF. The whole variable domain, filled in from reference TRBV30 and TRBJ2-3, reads SQTIHQWPATLVQPVGSPLSLECTVEGTSNPNLYWYRQAAGRGLQLLFYSVGIGQISSEVPQNLSASRPQDRQFILSSKKLLLSDSGFYLCAWKTSDLTDTQYFGPGTRLTVL.